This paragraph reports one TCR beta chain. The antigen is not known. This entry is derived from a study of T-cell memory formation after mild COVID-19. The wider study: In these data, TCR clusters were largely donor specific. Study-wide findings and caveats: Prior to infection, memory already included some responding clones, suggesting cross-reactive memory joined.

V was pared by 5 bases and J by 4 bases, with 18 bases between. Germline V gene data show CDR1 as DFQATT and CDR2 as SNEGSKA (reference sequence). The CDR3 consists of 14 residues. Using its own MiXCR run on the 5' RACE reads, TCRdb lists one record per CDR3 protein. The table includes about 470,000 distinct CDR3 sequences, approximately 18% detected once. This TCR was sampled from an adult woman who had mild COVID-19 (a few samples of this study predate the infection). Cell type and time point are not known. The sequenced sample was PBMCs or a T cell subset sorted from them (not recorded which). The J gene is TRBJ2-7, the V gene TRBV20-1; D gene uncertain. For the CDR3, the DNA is TGCAGTGCTCTAAACCCATACCGACAATACGAGCAGTACTTC. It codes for CSALNPYRQYEQYF.